This T cell receptor beta chain comes out of a study of human T cells and chemical hapten exposure. Study overall: The sensitizing agent was 2% DPC, placed on roughly 2 cm by roughly 2 cm of upper inner arm skin.

TCRdb called the RACE reads again in MiXCR, with one record for every CDR3 protein. The sample shows some 100,000 distinct CDR3 sequences, roughly a tenth of them seen only once. This CDR3 comprises 12 residues. Trimming pared 7 bases from V and 2 bases from J, leaving 6 bases between. Germline assignment: CDR1 MNHEY and CDR2 SVGAGI. The table lists this clonotype with many counts. Sample time point: patch test 2, 6 weeks after DPC sensitization. Specified treatment: therapeutic diphenylcyclopropenone sensitization with weekly scalp DPC. Venepuncture was done earlier than the placement of each patch test. Sample donors consisted of patients with alopecia, aged 18 to 70 years, who were suitable for DPC.

The chain joins TRBV6-5 to TRBJ1-5; TRBD1 is a possible D gene (5 bases). This sample comprised whole blood, obtained in connection with sensitization to the hapten diphenylcyclopropenone (DPC). The TCR comes from a woman in her thirties or forties with alopecia areata. Some clones in this sample may be carry-over from other donors' samples. In nucleotides, the CDR3 is TGTGCCAGCACGACAGGCAATCAGCCCCAGCATTTT. Its protein is CASTTGNQPQHF.